This T cell receptor (beta chain) comes out of a study of response to subunit inactivated influenza vaccine. Points from the study as a whole: Authors proposed each seasonal influenza vaccination draws in few new T cells.

There are a few counts of this clonotype. Its specificity is not known. One entry per CDR3 protein results from TCRdb running MiXCR on the RT-PCR reads. Among roughly 170,000 distinct CDR3 sequences listed, around 9% were seen once. The V end was cut by 1 base, the J end by 8 bases, with 3 bases between. Germline V gives CDR1 SGHTA, CDR2 FQGNSA. This CDR3 has 11 amino acids. The sequence was obtained from a man aged 45-65 years who received an inactivated influenza vaccine. The chain links TRBV7-2 to TRBJ1-3; D is unclear. Specimen: non-naive T cells sorted from PBMCs, collected on the day of vaccination. The CDR3 is CASSLGDTIYF. DNA of the CDR3: TGTGCCAGCAGCTTAGGAGACACCATATATTTT. The full variable domain, in which reference TRBV7-2 and TRBJ1-3 provide the parts outside the CDR3, is GAGVSQSPSNKVTEKGKDVELRCDPISGHTALYWYRQSLGQGLEFLIYFQGNSAPDKSGLPSDRFSAERTGGSVSTLTIQRTQQEDSAVYLCASSLGDTIYFGEGSWLTVV.